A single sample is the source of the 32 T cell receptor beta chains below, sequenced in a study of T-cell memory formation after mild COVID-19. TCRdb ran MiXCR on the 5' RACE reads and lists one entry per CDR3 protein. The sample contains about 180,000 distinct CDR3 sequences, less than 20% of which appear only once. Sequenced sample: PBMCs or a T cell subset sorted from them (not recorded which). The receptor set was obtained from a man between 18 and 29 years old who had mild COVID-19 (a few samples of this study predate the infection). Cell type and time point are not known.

The CDR3 nucleotides are TGCGCCAGCAGCCTCGAGGGGGCTGGGGATGGCTACACCTTC. Translating it yields CASSLEGAGDGYTF. V and J are TRBV5-1 and TRBJ1-2; 7 bases match TRBD1. Germline assignment: CDR1 SGHRS and CDR2 YFSETQ. The CDR3 sequence is 14 residues long. V gave up 4 bases and J gave up 6 bases; unmatched junction bases: 9.

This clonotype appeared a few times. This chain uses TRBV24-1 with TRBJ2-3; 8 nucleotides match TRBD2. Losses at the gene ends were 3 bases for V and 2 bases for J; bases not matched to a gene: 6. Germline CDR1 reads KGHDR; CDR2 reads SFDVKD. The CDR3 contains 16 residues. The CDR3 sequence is CATSDNRRGDTDTQYF. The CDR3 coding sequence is TGTGCCACCAGTGATAATAGGCGGGGGGACACAGATACGCAGTATTTT.

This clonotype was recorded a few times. CDR3 in amino acids: CSVDWVLNTEAFF. The CDR3 nucleotides read TGCAGCGTTGATTGGGTCTTGAACACTGAAGCTTTCTTT. The chain employs TRBV29-1 and TRBJ1-1, with D hard to call. The CDR3 loop spans 13 amino acids. CDR1 SQVTM and CDR2 ANQGSEA come from the germline V gene. V lost 3 bases and J lost 0, with 8 bases in between.

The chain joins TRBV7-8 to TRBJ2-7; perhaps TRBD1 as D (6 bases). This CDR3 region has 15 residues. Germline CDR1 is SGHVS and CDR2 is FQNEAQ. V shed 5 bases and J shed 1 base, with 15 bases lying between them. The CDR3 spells CASSLRTAKSYEQYF. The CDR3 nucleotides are TGTGCCAGCAGCCTGAGGACAGCTAAATCCTACGAGCAGTACTTC.

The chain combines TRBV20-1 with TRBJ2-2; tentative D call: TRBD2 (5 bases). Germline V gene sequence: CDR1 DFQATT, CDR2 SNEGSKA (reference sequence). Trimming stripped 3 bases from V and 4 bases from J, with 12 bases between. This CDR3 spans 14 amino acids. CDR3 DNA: TGCAGTGCTAGGGTTACCCGGGGCACCGGGGAGCTGTTTTTT. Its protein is CSARVTRGTGELFF.

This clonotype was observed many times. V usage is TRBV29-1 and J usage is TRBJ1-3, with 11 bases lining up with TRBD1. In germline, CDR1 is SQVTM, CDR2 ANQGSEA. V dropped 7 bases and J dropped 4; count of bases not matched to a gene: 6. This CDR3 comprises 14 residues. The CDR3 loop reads CSAGQGASGNTIYF. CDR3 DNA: TGCAGCGCCGGACAGGGGGCGTCGGGAAACACCATATATTTT.

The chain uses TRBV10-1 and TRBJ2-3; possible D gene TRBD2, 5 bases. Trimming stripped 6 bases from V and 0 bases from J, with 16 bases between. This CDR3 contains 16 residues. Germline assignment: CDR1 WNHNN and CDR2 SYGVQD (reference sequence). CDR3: CASRVAGQTSTDTQYF. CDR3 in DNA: TGCGCCAGCAGGGTGGCGGGTCAGACTAGCACAGATACGCAGTATTTT.

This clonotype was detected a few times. The CDR3 DNA reads as TGTGCCAGCTCACCTGGCGACCAAGAGACCCAGTACTTC. Amino acids: CASSPGDQETQYF. The V and J genes are TRBV18 and TRBJ2-5, with no clear D. Germline-derived CDR1 and CDR2 are KGHSH and LQKENI. The CDR3 extends over 13 amino acids. V gave up 3 bases and J gave up 0 bases, with 5 bases separating them.

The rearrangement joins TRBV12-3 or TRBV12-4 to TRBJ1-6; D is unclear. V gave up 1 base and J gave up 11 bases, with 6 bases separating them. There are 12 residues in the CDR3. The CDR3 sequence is CASSLVPAPLHF. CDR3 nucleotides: TGTGCCAGCAGTTTAGTTCCCGCACCCCTCCACTTT.

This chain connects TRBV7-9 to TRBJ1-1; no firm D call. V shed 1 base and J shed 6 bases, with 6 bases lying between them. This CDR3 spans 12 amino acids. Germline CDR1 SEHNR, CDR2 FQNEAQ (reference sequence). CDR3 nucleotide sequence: TGTGCCAGCAGCTTAGAGGTTGCTGAAGCTTTCTTT. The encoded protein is CASSLEVAEAFF.

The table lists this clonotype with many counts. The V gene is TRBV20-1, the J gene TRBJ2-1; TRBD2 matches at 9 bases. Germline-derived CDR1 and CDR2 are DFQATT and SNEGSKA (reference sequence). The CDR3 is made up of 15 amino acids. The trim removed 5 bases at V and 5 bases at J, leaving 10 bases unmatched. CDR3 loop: CSAGGAGGTHNEQFF. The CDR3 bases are TGCAGTGCTGGCGGGGCGGGGGGGACCCACAATGAGCAGTTCTTC.

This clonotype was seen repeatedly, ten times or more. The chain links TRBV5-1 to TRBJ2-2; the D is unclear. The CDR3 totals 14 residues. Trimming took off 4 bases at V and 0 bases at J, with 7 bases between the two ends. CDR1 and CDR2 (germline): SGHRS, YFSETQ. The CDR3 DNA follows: TGCGCCAGCAGCGTGACTGCGAACACCGGGGAGCTGTTTTTT. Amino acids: CASSVTANTGELFF.

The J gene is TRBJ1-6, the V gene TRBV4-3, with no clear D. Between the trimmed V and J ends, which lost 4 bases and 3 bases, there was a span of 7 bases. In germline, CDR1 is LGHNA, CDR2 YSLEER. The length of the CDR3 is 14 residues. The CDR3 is CASSREIYNSPLHF. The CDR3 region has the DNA TGCGCCAGCAGCCGAGAAATCTATAATTCACCCCTCCACTTT.

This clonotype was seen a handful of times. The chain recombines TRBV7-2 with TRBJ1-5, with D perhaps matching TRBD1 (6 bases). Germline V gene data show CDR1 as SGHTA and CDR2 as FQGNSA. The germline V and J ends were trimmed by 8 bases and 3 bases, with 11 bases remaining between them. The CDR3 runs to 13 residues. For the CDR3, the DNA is TGTGCCAGCCGGGGGCAACTCAATCAGCCCCAGCATTTT. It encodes CASRGQLNQPQHF.

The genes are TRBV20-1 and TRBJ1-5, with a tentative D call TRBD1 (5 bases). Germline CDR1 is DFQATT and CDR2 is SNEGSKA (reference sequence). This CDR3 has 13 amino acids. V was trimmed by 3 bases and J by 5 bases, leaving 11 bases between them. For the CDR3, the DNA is TGCAGTGCTAGGCAGGGAGAGGATCAGCCCCAGCATTTT. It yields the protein CSARQGEDQPQHF.

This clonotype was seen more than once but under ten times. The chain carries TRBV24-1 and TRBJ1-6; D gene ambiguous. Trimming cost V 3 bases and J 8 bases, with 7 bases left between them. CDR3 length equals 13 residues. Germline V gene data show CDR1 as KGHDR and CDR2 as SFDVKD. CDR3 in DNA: TGTGCCACCAGTGATCAGAGGGATTCACCCCTCCACTTT. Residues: CATSDQRDSPLHF.

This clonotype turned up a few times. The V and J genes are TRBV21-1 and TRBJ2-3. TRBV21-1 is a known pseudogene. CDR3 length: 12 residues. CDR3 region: CASSKITDTQYF. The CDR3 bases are TGTGCCAGCAGCAAAATCACAGATACGCAGTATTTT.

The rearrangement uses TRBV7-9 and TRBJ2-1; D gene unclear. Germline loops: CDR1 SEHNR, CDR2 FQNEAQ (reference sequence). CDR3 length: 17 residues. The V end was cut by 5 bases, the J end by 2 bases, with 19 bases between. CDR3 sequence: CASSPILQITAYNEQFF. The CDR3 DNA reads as TGTGCCAGCAGCCCGATCCTTCAGATTACGGCCTACAATGAGCAGTTCTTC.

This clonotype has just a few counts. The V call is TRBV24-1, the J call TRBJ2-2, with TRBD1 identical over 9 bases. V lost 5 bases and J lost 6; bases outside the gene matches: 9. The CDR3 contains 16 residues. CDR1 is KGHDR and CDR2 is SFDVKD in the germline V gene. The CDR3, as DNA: TGTGCCACCAGTGCCGGGACAGGGACGGGCCCCGGGGAGCTGTTTTTT. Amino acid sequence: CATSAGTGTGPGELFF.

The CDR3 spells CASSLRGQPQHF. In nucleotides, the CDR3 is TGTGCCAGCAGTTTACGGGGCCAGCCCCAGCATTTT. The genes are TRBV12-3 or TRBV12-4 and TRBJ1-5, with D perhaps matching TRBD1 (5 bases). Trimming shortened V by 2 bases and J by 7 bases, and 6 bases separated the two germline ends. The CDR3 sequence is 12 residues long.

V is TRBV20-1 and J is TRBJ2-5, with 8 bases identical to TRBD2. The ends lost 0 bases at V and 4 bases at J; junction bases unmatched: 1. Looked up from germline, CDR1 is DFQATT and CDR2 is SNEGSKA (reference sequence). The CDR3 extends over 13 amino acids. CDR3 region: CSARERGVETQYF. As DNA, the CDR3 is TGCAGTGCTAGAGAGCGGGGGGTAGAGACCCAGTACTTC.

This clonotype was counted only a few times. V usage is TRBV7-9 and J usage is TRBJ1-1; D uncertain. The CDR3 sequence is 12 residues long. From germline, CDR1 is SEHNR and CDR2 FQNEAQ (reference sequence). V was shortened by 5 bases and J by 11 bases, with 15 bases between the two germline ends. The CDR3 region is CASSQSGLGAFF. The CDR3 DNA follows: TGTGCCAGCAGCCAAAGTGGACTCGGGGCTTTCTTT.

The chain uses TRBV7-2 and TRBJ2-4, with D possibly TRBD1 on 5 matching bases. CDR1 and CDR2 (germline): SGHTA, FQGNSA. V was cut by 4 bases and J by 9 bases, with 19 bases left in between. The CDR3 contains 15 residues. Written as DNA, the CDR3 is TGTGCCAGCAGCTACCAACCTGGGGCTAGGCGCATTCAGTACTTC. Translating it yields CASSYQPGARRIQYF.

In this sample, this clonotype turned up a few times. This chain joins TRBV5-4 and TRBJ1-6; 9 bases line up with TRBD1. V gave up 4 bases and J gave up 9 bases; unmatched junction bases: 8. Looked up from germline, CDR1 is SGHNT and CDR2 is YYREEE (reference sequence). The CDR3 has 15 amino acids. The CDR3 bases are TGTGCCAGCAGCACACAGGGGGCTGGTAGTTCACCCCTCCACTTT. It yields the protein CASSTQGAGSSPLHF.

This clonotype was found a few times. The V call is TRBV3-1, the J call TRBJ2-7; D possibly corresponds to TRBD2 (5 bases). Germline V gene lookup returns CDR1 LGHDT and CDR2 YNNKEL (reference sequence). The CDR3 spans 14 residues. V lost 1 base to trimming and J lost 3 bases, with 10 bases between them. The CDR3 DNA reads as TGTGCCAGCAGCCAAGGGGTGGGAGTCTACGAGCAGTACGTC. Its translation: CASSQGVGVYEQYV.

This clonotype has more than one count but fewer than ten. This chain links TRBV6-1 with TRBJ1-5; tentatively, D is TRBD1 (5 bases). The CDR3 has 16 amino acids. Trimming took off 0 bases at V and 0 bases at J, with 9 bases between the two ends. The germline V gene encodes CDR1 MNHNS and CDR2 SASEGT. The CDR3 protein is CASSEARDDSNQPQHF. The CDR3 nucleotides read TGTGCCAGCAGTGAAGCCCGGGACGATAGCAATCAGCCCCAGCATTTT.

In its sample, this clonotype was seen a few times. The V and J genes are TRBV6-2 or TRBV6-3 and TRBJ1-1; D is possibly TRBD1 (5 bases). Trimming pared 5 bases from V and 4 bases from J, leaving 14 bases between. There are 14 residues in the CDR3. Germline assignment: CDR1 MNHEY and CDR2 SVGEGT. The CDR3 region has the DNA TGTGCCAGCAGTCAGGGACGGTTGAGCACTGAAGCTTTCTTT. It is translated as CASSQGRLSTEAFF.

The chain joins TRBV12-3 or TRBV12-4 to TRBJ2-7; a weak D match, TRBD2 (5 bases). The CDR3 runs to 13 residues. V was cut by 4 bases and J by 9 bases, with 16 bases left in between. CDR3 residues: CASSSPGSGGQYF. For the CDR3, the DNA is TGTGCCAGCAGTTCCCCGGGGAGTGGCGGGCAGTACTTC.

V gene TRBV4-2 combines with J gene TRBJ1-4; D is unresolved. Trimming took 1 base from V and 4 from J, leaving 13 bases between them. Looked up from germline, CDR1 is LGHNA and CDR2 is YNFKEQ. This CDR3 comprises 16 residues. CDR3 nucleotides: TGTGCCAGCAGCCAAGTGGCGGCAGGAGTTAATGAAAAACTGTTTTTT. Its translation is CASSQVAAGVNEKLFF.

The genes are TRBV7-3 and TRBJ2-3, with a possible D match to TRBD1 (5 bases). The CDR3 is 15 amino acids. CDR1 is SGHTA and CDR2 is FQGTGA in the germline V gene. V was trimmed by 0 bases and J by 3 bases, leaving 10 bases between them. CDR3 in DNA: TGTGCCAGCAGCTTAACGGCAGGGTCGACAGATACGCAGTATTTT. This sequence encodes CASSLTAGSTDTQYF.

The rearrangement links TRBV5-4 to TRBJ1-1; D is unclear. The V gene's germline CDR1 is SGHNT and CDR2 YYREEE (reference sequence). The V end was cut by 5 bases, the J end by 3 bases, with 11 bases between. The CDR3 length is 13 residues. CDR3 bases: TGTGCCAGCAGTTGGACGGATGACACTGAAGCTTTCTTT. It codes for CASSWTDDTEAFF.

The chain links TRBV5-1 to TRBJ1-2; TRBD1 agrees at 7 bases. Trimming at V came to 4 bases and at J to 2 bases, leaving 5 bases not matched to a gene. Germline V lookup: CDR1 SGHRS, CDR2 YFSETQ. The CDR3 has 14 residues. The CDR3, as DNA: TGCGCCAGCAGCGCGGACAGGAGGAACTATGGCTACACCTTC. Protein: CASSADRRNYGYTF. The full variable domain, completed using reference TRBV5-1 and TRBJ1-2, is KAGVTQTPRYLIKTRGQQVTLSCSPISGHRSVSWYQQTPGQGLQFLFEYFSETQRNKGNFPGRFSGRQFSNSRSEMNVSTLELGDSALYLCASSADRRNYGYTFGSGTRLTVV.